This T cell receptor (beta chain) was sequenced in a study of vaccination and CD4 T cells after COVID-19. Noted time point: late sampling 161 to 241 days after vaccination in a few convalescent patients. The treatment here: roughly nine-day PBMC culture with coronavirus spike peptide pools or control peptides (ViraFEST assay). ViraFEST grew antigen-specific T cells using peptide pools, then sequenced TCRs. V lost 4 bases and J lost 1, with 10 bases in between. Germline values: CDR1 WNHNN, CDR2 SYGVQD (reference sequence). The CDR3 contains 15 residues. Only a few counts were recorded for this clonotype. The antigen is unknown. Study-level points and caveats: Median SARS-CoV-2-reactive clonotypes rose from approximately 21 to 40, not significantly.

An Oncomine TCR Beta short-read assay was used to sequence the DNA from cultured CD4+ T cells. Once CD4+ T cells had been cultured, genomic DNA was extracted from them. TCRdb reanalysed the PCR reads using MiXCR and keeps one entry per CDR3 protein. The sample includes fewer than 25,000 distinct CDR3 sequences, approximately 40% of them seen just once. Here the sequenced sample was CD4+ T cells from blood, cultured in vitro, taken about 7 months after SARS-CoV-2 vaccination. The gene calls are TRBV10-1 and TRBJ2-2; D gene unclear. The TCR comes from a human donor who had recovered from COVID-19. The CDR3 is CASSGGKMNTGELFF. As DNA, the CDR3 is TGCGCCAGCAGTGGAGGCAAGATGAACACCGGGGAGCTGTTTTTT.